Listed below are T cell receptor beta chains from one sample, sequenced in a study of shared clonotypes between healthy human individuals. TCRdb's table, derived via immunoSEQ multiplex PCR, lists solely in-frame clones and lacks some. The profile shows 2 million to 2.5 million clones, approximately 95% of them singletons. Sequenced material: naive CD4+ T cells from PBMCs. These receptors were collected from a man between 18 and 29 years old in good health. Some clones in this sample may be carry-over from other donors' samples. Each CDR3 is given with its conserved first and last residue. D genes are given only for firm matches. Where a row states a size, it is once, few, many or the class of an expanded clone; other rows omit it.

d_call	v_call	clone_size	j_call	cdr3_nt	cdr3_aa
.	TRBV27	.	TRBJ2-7	TGTGCCAGCAGTTCGGGACCCCAAGCTTCCGAGCAGTACTTC	CASSSGPQASEQYF
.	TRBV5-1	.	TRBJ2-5	TGCGCCAGTAGTATTAAAGAGACCCAGTACTTC	CASSIKETQYF
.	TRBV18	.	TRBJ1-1	TGTGCCAGCTCACCACAAACGAACACTGAAGCTTTCTTT	CASSPQTNTEAFF
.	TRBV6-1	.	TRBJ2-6	TGTGCCAGCAGTGAACAGCCAGCTGGGGCCAACGTCCTGACTTTC	CASSEQPAGANVLTF
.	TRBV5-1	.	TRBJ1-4	TGCGCCAGCAGCCCGGGGGGCAGAACTAATGAAAAACTGTTTTTT	CASSPGGRTNEKLFF
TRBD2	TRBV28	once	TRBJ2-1	TGTGCCAGCAGTTCTGGAGCGGGAGACTCCTACAATGAGCAGTTCTTC	CASSSGAGDSYNEQFF
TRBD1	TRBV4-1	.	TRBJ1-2	TGCGCCAGCAGCCAAATTCCGGGGGTCTGGACAGGGGGTGGCGGCTACACCTTC	CASSQIPGVWTGGGGYTF
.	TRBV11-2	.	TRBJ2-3	TGTGCCAGCAGCTTAGGGAACCGGGATACGCAGTATTTT	CASSLGNRDTQYF
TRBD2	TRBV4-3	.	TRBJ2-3	TGCGCCAGCAGCCAAGAAGGCGGGAGGGCAGATACGCAGTATTTT	CASSQEGGRADTQYF
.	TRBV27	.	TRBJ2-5	TGTGCCAGCAGTTTCCGGGAGACCCAGTACTTC	CASSFRETQYF
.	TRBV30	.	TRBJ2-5	TGTGCCTGGAGTAACCCCGCGGGGACCCAGTACTTC	CAWSNPAGTQYF
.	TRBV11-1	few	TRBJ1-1	TGTGCCAGCAGCTTAGAGCAGATGGTGGGCACTGAAGCTTTCTTT	CASSLEQMVGTEAFF
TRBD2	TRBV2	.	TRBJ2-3	TGTGCCAGCAGGCACGGACTAGCGGGACCCATCATCACAGATACGCAGTATTTT	CASRHGLAGPIITDTQYF
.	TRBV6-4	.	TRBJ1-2	TGTGCCAGCAGTGACTCGTATGGCTACACCTTC	CASSDSYGYTF
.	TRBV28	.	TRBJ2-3	TGTGCCAGCTCCAGCGCGGAACTTCGCACAGATACGCAGTATTTT	CASSSAELRTDTQYF
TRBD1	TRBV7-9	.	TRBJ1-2	TGTGCCAGCAGCTTATTGTCGGGACAGGGAAGCTATGGCTACACCTTC	CASSLLSGQGSYGYTF
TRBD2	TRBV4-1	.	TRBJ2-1	TGCGCCAGCAGCCCCCTCCCCCCTAGCGGGAGGCAAACCTACAATGAGCAGTTCTTC	CASSPLPPSGRQTYNEQFF
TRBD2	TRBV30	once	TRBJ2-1	TGTGCCTGGAGTCCCCTAGCGGGCCCCTACAATGAGCAGTTCTTC	CAWSPLAGPYNEQFF
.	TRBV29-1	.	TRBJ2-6	TGCAGCGCAAGGGGGAATGGGGCCAACGTCCTGACTTTC	CSARGNGANVLTF
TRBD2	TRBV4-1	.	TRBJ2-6	TGCGCCAGCAGCCAAGCCCCGATAGGACTAGCGCGCATACGTGGGGCCAACGTCCTGACTTTC	CASSQAPIGLARIRGANVLTF
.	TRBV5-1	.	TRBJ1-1	TGCGCCAGCAGCTTGTCCATATCGGGTGGAACTGAAGCTTTCTTT	CASSLSISGGTEAFF
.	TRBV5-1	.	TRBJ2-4	TGCGCCAGCAGCGGGACTGGGGCCAAAAACATTCAGTACTTC	CASSGTGAKNIQYF
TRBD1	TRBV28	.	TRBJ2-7	TGTGCCATTGCGGGACAGGGGAATAATTACGAGCAGTACTTC	CAIAGQGNNYEQYF